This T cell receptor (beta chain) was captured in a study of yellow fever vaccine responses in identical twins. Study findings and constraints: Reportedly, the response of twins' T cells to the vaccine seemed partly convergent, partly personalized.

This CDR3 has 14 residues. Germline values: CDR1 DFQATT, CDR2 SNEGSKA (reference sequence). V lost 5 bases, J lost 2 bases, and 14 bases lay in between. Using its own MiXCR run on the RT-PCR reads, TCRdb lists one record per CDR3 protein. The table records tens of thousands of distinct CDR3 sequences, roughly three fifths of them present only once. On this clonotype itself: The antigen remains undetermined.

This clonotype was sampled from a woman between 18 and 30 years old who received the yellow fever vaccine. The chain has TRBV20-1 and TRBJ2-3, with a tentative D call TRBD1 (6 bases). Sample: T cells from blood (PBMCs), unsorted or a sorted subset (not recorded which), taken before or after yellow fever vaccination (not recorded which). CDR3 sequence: CSADTGLDTDTQYF. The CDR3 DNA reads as TGCAGTGCTGACACAGGGTTGGACACAGATACGCAGTATTTT.